The 7 T cell receptor beta chains reported below all come from one sample, sequenced in a study of cytomegalovirus exposure and HLA in healthy donors. Use of 60 Vbeta and 13 Jbeta primers characterized the PCR. This table comes from immunoSEQ multiplex PCR, and its TCRdb copy is limited to in-frame clones, with some not included. The sample lists about 120,000 clones, 75% to 80% occurring once. The material sequenced was PBMCs. These receptors came from a woman aged 40 to 49 in good health and CMV-seropositive.

The J gene is TRBJ2-1, the V gene TRBV6-4; 9 bases fit TRBD2. The junction had 3 bases not matched to a gene; V was cut back by 2 bases and J by 7 bases. The CDR3 totals 14 residues. The germline gives CDR1 MRHNA, CDR2 SNTAGT. CDR3 region: CASSDGRGGNEQFF. Written as DNA, the CDR3 is TGTGCCAGCAGTGACGGGCGGGGGGGTAATGAGCAGTTCTTC.

This clone was seen a few times. This chain uses TRBV7-9 with TRBJ1-2; 8 nucleotides align to TRBD1. The trim removed 1 base at V and 12 bases at J, leaving 4 bases unmatched. Germline CDR1 reads SEHNR; CDR2 reads FQNEAQ (reference sequence). This CDR3 is built from 12 residues. CDR3: CASSLGTGKDTF. For the CDR3, the DNA is TGTGCCAGCAGCTTAGGGACAGGGAAGGACACCTTC. Full variable domain (outside the CDR3, taken from reference TRBV7-9 and TRBJ1-2): DTGVSQNPRHKITKRGQNVTFRCDPISEHNRLYWYRQTLGQGPEFLTYFQNEAQLEKSRLLSDRFSAERPKGSFSTLEIQRTEQGDSAMYLCASSLGTGKDTFGSGTRLTVV.

The gene calls are TRBV27 and TRBJ2-3, with TRBD2 matching 13 bases. The CDR3 runs 17 residues. Germline V gives CDR1 MNHEY, CDR2 SMNVEV (reference sequence). V was pared by 3 bases and J by 8 bases, with 11 bases of the junction left unmatched. CDR3 residues: CASSFELAGGLGSTQYF. The CDR3 DNA reads TGTGCCAGCAGTTTCGAACTAGCGGGGGGGCTTGGTTCTACGCAGTATTTT.

This clone showed up just once. The chain carries TRBV4-2 and TRBJ2-1, with TRBD2 matching 10 bases. The CDR3 totals 16 residues. Germline CDR1 is LGHNA and CDR2 is YNFKEQ. V was clipped by 0 bases and J by 2 bases; unmatched bases: 1. CDR3 in amino acids: CASSQETSGAYNEQFF. The CDR3 coding sequence is TGTGCCAGCAGCCAAGAAACTAGCGGGGCCTACAATGAGCAGTTCTTC.

The chain combines TRBV7-2 with TRBJ1-2, with 9 bases aligning to TRBD1. The ends lost 2 bases at V and 4 bases at J; junction bases unmatched: 5. Germline lookup yields CDR1 SGHTA and CDR2 FQGNSA. The CDR3 is 15 amino acids. This CDR3 is CASSLTGGGGYGYTF. In nucleotides, the CDR3 is TGTGCCAGCAGCTTAACAGGGGGCGGGGGCTATGGCTACACCTTC.

V usage is TRBV2 and J usage is TRBJ1-4; 8 bases match TRBD1. Unmatched junction bases numbered 5, after V lost 1 base and J lost 7 bases. The CDR3 sequence is 15 residues long. The germline gives CDR1 SNHLY, CDR2 FYNNEI. Here the CDR3 DNA reads TGTGCCAGCAGTGAAGGAGGACAGGGAGGTGAAAAACTGTTTTTT. Its protein product is CASSEGGQGGEKLFF.

This clone was seen a single time. The rearrangement uses TRBV2 and TRBJ2-3, with 8 nucleotides matching TRBD1. Germline V gives CDR1 SNHLY, CDR2 FYNNEI. V shed 4 bases and J 6 bases; nucleotides not matched to a gene: 6. This CDR3 is built from 14 residues. The CDR3 DNA reads TGTGCCAGCAGTGCAGGGGGCGCAGGCGATACGCAGTATTTT. As protein: CASSAGGAGDTQYF. Full variable domain (rest looked up from reference TRBV2 and TRBJ2-3): EPEVTQTPSHQVTQMGQEVILRCVPISNHLYFYWYRQILGQKVEFLVSFYNNEISEKSEIFDDQFSVERPDGSNFTLKIRSTKLEDSAMYFCASSAGGAGDTQYFGPGTRLTVL.